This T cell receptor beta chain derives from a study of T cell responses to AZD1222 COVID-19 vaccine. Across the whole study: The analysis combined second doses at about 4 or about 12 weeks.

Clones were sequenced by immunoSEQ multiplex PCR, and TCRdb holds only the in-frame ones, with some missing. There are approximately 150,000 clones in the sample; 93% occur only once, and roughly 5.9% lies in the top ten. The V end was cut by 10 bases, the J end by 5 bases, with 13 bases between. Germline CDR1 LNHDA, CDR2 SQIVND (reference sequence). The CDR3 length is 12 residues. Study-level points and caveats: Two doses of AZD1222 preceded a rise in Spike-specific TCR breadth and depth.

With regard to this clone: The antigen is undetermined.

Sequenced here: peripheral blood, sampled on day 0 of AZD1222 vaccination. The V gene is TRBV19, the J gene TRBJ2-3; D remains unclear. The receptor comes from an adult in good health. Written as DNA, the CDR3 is TGTGCCACCTCAGGCGGTGGAGATACGCAGTATTTT. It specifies CATSGGGDTQYF.